The 32 T cell receptor beta chains listed next were all sequenced from one sample in a study of cytomegalovirus exposure and HLA in healthy donors. The PCR ran on 60 Vbeta and 13 Jbeta primers. Using immunoSEQ multiplex PCR, the repertoire was profiled, and TCRdb retains in-frame clones only, with some absent. This sample has 100,000 or so clones, with over 70% found just once. Sequenced material: PBMCs. These TCRs come from a woman aged 40 to 50 in good health and CMV-seronegative.

The CDR3: CASIGVGTEAFF. DNA for the CDR3: TGTGCCAGCATCGGGGTCGGCACTGAAGCTTTCTTT. The gene calls are TRBV7-9 and TRBJ1-1; the D is unclear. V lost 7 bases to trimming and J lost 4 bases, with 10 bases between them. Germline V gene lookup returns CDR1 SEHNR and CDR2 FQNEAQ (reference sequence). The CDR3 covers 12 residues.

This clone was seen a handful of times. The CDR3 loop reads CAWGPGQILFSGNTIYF. DNA for the CDR3: TGTGCCTGGGGACCGGGACAGATATTATTCTCTGGAAACACCATATATTTT. The chain has TRBV30 and TRBJ1-3, with 7 bases lining up with TRBD1. V lost 5 bases and J lost 0; bases outside the gene matches: 13. The CDR3 has 17 amino acids. Germline CDR1 GTSNPN, CDR2 SVGIG (reference sequence).

This chain connects TRBV6-5 to TRBJ2-2; 7 bases map to TRBD1. V was clipped by 0 bases and J by 7 bases; unmatched bases: 8. CDR3 length: 16 residues. Germline CDR1 and CDR2: MNHEY and SVGAGI. For the CDR3, the DNA is TGTGCCAGCAGTTACTCCGGGACAGTGCTGGGCGGGGAGCTGTTTTTT. It is translated as CASSYSGTVLGGELFF.

This clone was detected only once. V usage is TRBV12-5 and J usage is TRBJ2-5; 8 positions match TRBD1. This CDR3 comprises 16 residues. CDR1 is LGHNT, CDR2 FRNRAP, per germline. V shed 2 bases, J shed 3 bases, and the junction held 8 bases outside the gene matches. This CDR3 is CASGLRPGTGKETQYF. The CDR3 DNA reads as TGTGCTAGTGGTTTGCGTCCCGGGACAGGCAAAGAGACCCAGTACTTC.

The CDR3 nucleotides are TGTGCCAGCAGCTTTCAGGGTGAAACCTACGAGCAGTACTTC. It codes for CASSFQGETYEQYF. The chain couples TRBV13 to TRBJ2-7; D perhaps matches TRBD1 (5 bases). Per germline, CDR1 PRHDT and CDR2 FYEKMQ (reference sequence). The V end was cut by 3 bases, the J end by 2 bases, with 11 bases between. The CDR3 has 14 residues.

The CDR3 loop reads CASRQGNYGYTF. DNA for the CDR3: TGTGCCAGCCGGCAGGGTAACTATGGCTACACCTTC. This sequence joins TRBV19 and TRBJ1-2; maybe TRBD1 (5 bases). The CDR3 totals 12 residues. CDR1 LNHDA and CDR2 SQIVND come from the germline V gene (reference sequence). With 9 bases removed from V and 1 base from J, the gap between germline ends came to 9 bases.

This clone was recorded a few times. The CDR3: CASSLDMNTEAFF. CDR3 in DNA: TGTGCCAGCAGCTTAGATATGAACACTGAAGCTTTCTTT. The rearrangement links TRBV7-8 to TRBJ1-1; D not certain. Germline-derived CDR1 and CDR2 are SGHVS and FQNEAQ. The CDR3 is 13 amino acids. The ends were cut back, 1 base at V and 0 bases at J, with 3 bases in the middle.

This chain links TRBV4-1 with TRBJ2-7; D is unclear. Germline V gene sequence: CDR1 MGHRA, CDR2 YSYEKL. The CDR3 is 14 amino acids. The germline V and J ends were trimmed by 0 bases and 3 bases, with 9 bases remaining between them. The CDR3 region has the DNA TGCGCCAGCAGCCAAGATCCCCTAAACTACGAGCAGTACTTC. Translation gives CASSQDPLNYEQYF.

This clone appeared once. V is TRBV6-5 and J is TRBJ2-5, with D possibly matching TRBD2 (5 bases). The V end lost 3 bases, the J end lost 5 bases, and 10 bases lay between the germline ends. Germline V gene lookup returns CDR1 MNHEY and CDR2 SVGAGI. There are 13 residues in the CDR3. The CDR3 region is CASSYGSGETQYF. The CDR3 DNA sequence: TGTGCCAGCAGTTATGGCTCGGGGGAGACCCAGTACTTC.

The CDR3 DNA sequence: TGTGCCAGCAGTTTCGCGGGGGCCACCTACGAGCAGTACTTC. As protein: CASSFAGATYEQYF. V and J are TRBV27 and TRBJ2-7, with a tentative D call TRBD2 (7 bases). The CDR3 contains 14 residues. Trimming removed 3 bases at V and 2 bases at J, with 11 bases between. In germline, CDR1 is MNHEY, CDR2 SMNVEV (reference sequence).

This chain uses TRBV5-1 with TRBJ1-4; D call uncertain. V lost 0 bases and J lost 1, with 10 bases in between. CDR3 length: 16 amino acids. Germline CDR1 reads SGHRS; CDR2 reads YFSETQ. The CDR3 sequence is CASSLGREQTNEKLFF. The CDR3 region has the DNA TGCGCCAGCAGCTTGGGGAGGGAACAAACTAATGAAAAACTGTTTTTT.

J is TRBJ1-3 and V is TRBV6-6; D uncertain. CDR3 size: 13 residues. With 10 bases removed from V and 2 bases from J, the gap between germline ends came to 12 bases. Per germline, CDR1 MNHNY and CDR2 SVGAGI (reference sequence). The CDR3: CATFISAGNTIYF. The CDR3 DNA reads TGTGCCACCTTTATCAGCGCTGGAAACACCATATATTTT.

V usage is TRBV2 and J usage is TRBJ1-1; D is uncertain. V was clipped by 1 base and J by 1 base, with 10 bases between them. CDR1 is SNHLY, CDR2 FYNNEI, per germline. The CDR3 spans 15 residues. The CDR3 nucleotides are TGTGCCAGCAGTGAAGAGAGGATCGCGAACACTGAAGCTTTCTTT. It yields the protein CASSEERIANTEAFF. The complete variable domain, with remaining parts taken from reference TRBV2 and TRBJ1-1, reads EPEVTQTPSHQVTQMGQEVILRCVPISNHLYFYWYRQILGQKVEFLVSFYNNEISEKSEIFDDQFSVERPDGSNFTLKIRSTKLEDSAMYFCASSEERIANTEAFFGQGTRLTVV.

The genes are TRBV7-2 and TRBJ2-1; D is possibly TRBD1 (7 bases). Per germline, CDR1 SGHTA and CDR2 FQGNSA. The CDR3 is made up of 14 amino acids. Trimming took 5 bases from V and 7 from J, leaving 15 bases between them. CDR3 bases: TGTGCCAGCAGCCCAGCGGGCAGGGGGAATGAGCAGTTCTTC. Protein product: CASSPAGRGNEQFF.

V gene TRBV7-7 combines with J gene TRBJ2-5; D possibly corresponds to TRBD2 (6 bases). The CDR3 length is 16 residues. V was clipped by 5 bases and J by 5 bases, with 21 bases between them. Per the germline V gene, CDR1 is SSHAT and CDR2 is FNYEAQ (reference sequence). The DNA of the CDR3 is TGTGCCAGCAGCCAAGGGGATGGGACTGCCGGGGAGACCCAGTACTTC. Amino acids: CASSQGDGTAGETQYF.

The chain couples TRBV27 to TRBJ1-1; 7 nucleotides align to TRBD1. Trimming took 4 bases from V and 1 from J; bases not matched to a gene: 6. This CDR3 contains 15 residues. Germline CDR1 and CDR2: MNHEY and SMNVEV (reference sequence). The CDR3 spells CASSSSRTGNTEAFF. The CDR3 DNA reads as TGTGCCAGCAGTTCATCCCGGACAGGGAACACTGAAGCTTTCTTT.

This clone occurred a few times. The V and J genes are TRBV7-9 and TRBJ1-3; D not certain. The CDR3 contains 12 residues. Germline CDR1 is SEHNR and CDR2 is FQNEAQ (reference sequence). V was clipped by 4 bases and J by 4 bases, with 5 bases between them. The CDR3 loop reads CASSYQGNTIYF. In DNA form, the CDR3 reads TGTGCCAGCAGCTACCAGGGAAACACCATATATTTT.

This rearrangement joins TRBV5-1 to TRBJ1-1, with 9 positions matching TRBD1. J was trimmed by 11 bases and V by 0 bases; bases with no gene match: 14. There are 16 residues in the CDR3. Looked up from germline, CDR1 is SGHRS and CDR2 is YFSETQ. The CDR3 sequence: CASSLDRGRGVPEAFF. The CDR3 nucleotides read TGCGCCAGCAGCTTGGACAGGGGGCGCGGGGTCCCCGAGGCTTTCTTT.

V usage is TRBV6-5 and J usage is TRBJ2-5; D may be TRBD2 (5 bases). The DNA end lines up better with TRBJ2-7; the J call may be wrong. The CDR3 has 13 amino acids. Per germline, CDR1 MNHEY and CDR2 SVGAGI. CDR3 bases: TGTGCCAGCAGAGGAGCGGCCCGATACGAGCAGTACTTC. This gives the protein CASRGAARYEQYF.

V and J are TRBV28 and TRBJ2-2, with 9 bases fitting TRBD1. The CDR3 has 15 amino acids. V lost 2 bases, J lost 4 bases, and 2 bases stayed unmatched. Germline V gene sequence: CDR1 MDHEN, CDR2 SYDVKM. The CDR3 sequence is CASSLGDRVTGELFF. Written as DNA, the CDR3 is TGTGCCAGCAGTTTAGGGGACAGGGTCACCGGGGAGCTGTTTTTT.

This clone was detected only a few times. The V gene is TRBV5-4, the J gene TRBJ2-1; D uncertain. The CDR3 spans 13 residues. Germline V gene sequence: CDR1 SGHNT, CDR2 YYREEE (reference sequence). V lost 4 bases, J lost 9 bases, and 14 bases lay in between. The CDR3 nucleotides are TGTGCCAGCAGCCCAGTCAGTTCGGGTGAGCAGTTCTTC. Translating gives CASSPVSSGEQFF.

The chain employs TRBV4-3 and TRBJ2-7; 9 positions match TRBD1. The V segment lost 4 bases and the J segment 4 bases; nucleotides outside the gene matches: 8. The CDR3 loop spans 15 amino acids. Germline V gives CDR1 LGHNA, CDR2 YSLEER. The CDR3, as DNA: TGCGCCAGCAGCCGGGAGGACAGGGGCCTATACGAGCAGTACTTC. Translated: CASSREDRGLYEQYF.

This chain joins TRBV7-2 and TRBJ1-5; D not certain. The CDR3 is 15 residues long. Per germline, CDR1 SGHTA and CDR2 FQGNSA. Between the trimmed V and J ends, which lost 2 bases and 3 bases, there was a span of 11 bases. The CDR3 coding sequence is TGTGCCAGCAGCTTAAGCGGTCAGAACAATCAGCCCCAGCATTTT. Translating it yields CASSLSGQNNQPQHF.

This chain links TRBV21-1 with TRBJ1-1; TRBD1 is the table's D call, not checked against the DNA. TRBV21-1 counts as a pseudogene. The CDR3 consists of 17 residues. The CDR3 is CASSNKRTAYLNTEAFF. In DNA form, the CDR3 reads TGTGCCAGCAGCAATAAAAGGACAGCTTATTTGAACACTGAAGCTTTCTTT.

The chain employs TRBV7-2 and TRBJ1-2; D remains unclear. There are 13 residues in the CDR3. V gave up 8 bases and J gave up 4 bases, with 14 bases separating them. Per germline, CDR1 SGHTA and CDR2 FQGNSA. CDR3 sequence (DNA): TGTGCCAGCTTGTTTCCCCGGGGCTATGGCTACACCTTC. Translated, it gives CASLFPRGYGYTF.

This chain links TRBV5-1 with TRBJ1-6, with 9 bases matching TRBD1. CDR1 is SGHRS and CDR2 is YFSETQ in the germline V gene. Trimming removed 0 bases from V and 9 bases from J; junction bases left unmatched: 7. The CDR3 is made up of 16 amino acids. The CDR3 DNA reads TGCGCCAGCAGCTTGGTATACAGGGGGCTCGGTTCACCCCTCCACTTT. Amino acids: CASSLVYRGLGSPLHF.

This clone was seen more than once but under ten times. The CDR3 does not close with the conserved phenylalanine or tryptophan, likely indicating a read error. This sequence joins TRBV7-9 and TRBJ1-1; 7 bases are a match to TRBD1. The CDR3 length is 13 residues. Germline lookup yields CDR1 SEHNR and CDR2 FQNEAQ (reference sequence). Trimming cost V 6 bases and J 3 bases; bases outside gene matches: 4. The CDR3 here is CASRSTGYTEAFV. The CDR3 region has the DNA TGTGCCAGCAGGTCGACAGGGTACACTGAAGCTTTCGTT.

The rearrangement joins TRBV4-3 to TRBJ2-1; 9 bases match TRBD1. The germline V gene has CDR1 LGHNA and CDR2 YSLEER. The CDR3 is 15 amino acids. V lost 5 bases and J lost 5; bases outside the gene matches: 7. Here the CDR3 reads CASSSGTGSHNEQFF. The CDR3 region has the DNA TGCGCCAGCAGCTCCGGGACAGGGTCACACAATGAGCAGTTCTTC.

The rearrangement joins TRBV4-1 to TRBJ2-1; 9 bases line up with TRBD2. J gave up 4 bases and V 5 bases, and 9 bases lay outside the gene matches. The CDR3 is 16 residues long. CDR1 and CDR2 (germline): MGHRA, YSYEKL. Here the CDR3 DNA reads TGCGCCAGCAGCGGACCTAGCGGGGCCTCATACAATGAGCAGTTCTTC. Amino acid sequence: CASSGPSGASYNEQFF.

This sequence joins TRBV5-4 and TRBJ1-6; a weak D match, TRBD1 (6 bases). Germline values: CDR1 SGHNT, CDR2 YYREEE (reference sequence). V lost 4 bases and J lost 7, with 18 bases in between. There are 16 residues in the CDR3. This CDR3 is CASSRRDIGLNSPLHF. CDR3 nucleotide sequence: TGTGCCAGCAGCCGAAGGGACATCGGGCTGAATTCACCCCTCCACTTT.

This clone has just one count. The chain employs TRBV7-9 and TRBJ2-7, with D maybe TRBD1 (6 bases). V dropped 2 bases and J dropped 2 bases, with 16 bases sitting between them. The germline V gene has CDR1 SEHNR and CDR2 FQNEAQ (reference sequence). The CDR3 totals 16 residues. The CDR3 sequence: CASSLPSRGSTYEQYF. The CDR3, as DNA: TGTGCCAGCAGCTTACCATCCAGGGGAAGCACCTACGAGCAGTACTTC.

In DNA form, the CDR3 reads TGTGCCAGCAGCTCGAATACCCTCGACAGATACGACTCCTATGGCTACACCTTC. Amino acids: CASSSNTLDRYDSYGYTF. The chain recombines TRBV7-9 with TRBJ1-2; a weak D match, TRBD1 (5 bases). This CDR3 region has 18 residues. CDR1 is SEHNR, CDR2 FQNEAQ, per germline (reference sequence). V shed 4 bases and J shed 4 bases, with 25 bases lying between them.